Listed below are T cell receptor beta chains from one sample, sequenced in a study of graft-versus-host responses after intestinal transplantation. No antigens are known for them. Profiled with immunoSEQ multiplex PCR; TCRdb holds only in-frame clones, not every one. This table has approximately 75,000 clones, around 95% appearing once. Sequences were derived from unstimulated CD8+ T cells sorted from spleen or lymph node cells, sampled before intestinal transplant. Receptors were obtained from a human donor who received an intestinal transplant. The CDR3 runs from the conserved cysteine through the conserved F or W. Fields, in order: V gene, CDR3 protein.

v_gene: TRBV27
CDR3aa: CASSLRGPNEQFF

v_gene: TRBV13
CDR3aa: CASSLPLSGRVGEQYF

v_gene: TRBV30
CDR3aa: CAWPGAGAPSYEQYF

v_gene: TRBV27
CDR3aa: CASSLGGLSRADTQYF

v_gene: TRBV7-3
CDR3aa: CASSLNFVLVNEQFF

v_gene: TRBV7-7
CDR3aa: CASSHGQGHEQYF

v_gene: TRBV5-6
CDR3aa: CASSLAAQGAYEQYF

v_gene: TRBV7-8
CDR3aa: CASSPRANEQYF

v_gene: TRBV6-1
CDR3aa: CASSYHAFYEQYF

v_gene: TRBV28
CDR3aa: CASSKRYRGDGYTF

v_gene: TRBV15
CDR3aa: CATSRDWETEAFF

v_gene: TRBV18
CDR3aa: CASSSRDARRTYGYTF

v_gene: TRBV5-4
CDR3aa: CASSAQSDSYEQYF

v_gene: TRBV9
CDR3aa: CASSGGLAGNSYEQYF

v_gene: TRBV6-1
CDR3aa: CASSEVSVANYGYTF

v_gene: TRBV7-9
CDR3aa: CASSLDASGNTIYF

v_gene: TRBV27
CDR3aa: CASSLQRERLSGSYEQYF

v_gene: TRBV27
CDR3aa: CASSLGNEQFF

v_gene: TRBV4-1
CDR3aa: CASSPLGPLDTEAFF

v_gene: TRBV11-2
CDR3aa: CASSLVSSPNTGELFF

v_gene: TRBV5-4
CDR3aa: CASSSGTGAYNEQFF

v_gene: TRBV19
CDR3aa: CASSIDGTGSYGYTF